The clone carrying this T cell receptor beta chain was observed once. Its antigen is undetermined. CDR1 and CDR2 (germline): MNHEY, SMNVEV (reference sequence). The V end lost 6 bases, the J end lost 6 bases, and 15 bases lay between the germline ends. The CDR3 runs to 13 residues. The data were obtained in a study of cytomegalovirus exposure and HLA in healthy donors. The overall study: There were just under 400 genotyped donors. Of these, roughly 84% fell in the genetic ancestry cluster associated with self-reported Caucasian donors. Findings and caveats of the study: Clonal expansion, a later analysis showed, was greater in HLA-associated TCR beta chains than in equally common others. The authors excluded some V segments, including TRBV6-2 and TRBV6-3, as indistinguishable.

PCR involved 60 Vbeta and 13 Jbeta primers. Repertoires were generated with immunoSEQ multiplex PCR, while TCRdb's copy carries only in-frame clones and drops some. The data contain 150,000 to 200,000 clones, about four fifths of them singletons. The donors were healthy bone marrow donors. This chain uses TRBV27 with TRBJ2-7; no firm D call. The sequencing input was PBMCs. The receptor comes from a middle-aged woman in good health and CMV-seronegative. The CDR3, as DNA: TGTGCCAGCAGCGCTAGAGTCTTAGGCGAGCAGTACTTC. Translating gives CASSARVLGEQYF.